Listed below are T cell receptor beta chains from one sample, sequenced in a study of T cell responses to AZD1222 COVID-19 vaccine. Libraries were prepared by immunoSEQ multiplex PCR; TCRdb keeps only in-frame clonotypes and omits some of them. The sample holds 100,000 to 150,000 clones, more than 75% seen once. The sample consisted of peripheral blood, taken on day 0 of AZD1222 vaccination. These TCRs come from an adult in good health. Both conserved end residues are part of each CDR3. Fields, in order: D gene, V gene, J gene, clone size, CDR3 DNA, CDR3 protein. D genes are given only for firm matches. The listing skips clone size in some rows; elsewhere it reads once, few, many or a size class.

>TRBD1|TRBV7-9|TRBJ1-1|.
TGTGCCAGCAGCAGGACAGGCCTCAACACTGAAGCTTTCTTT
CASSRTGLNTEAFF
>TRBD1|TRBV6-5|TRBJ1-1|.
TGTGCCAGCAGTCGAATGGGACAGCTGAACACTGAAGCTTTCTTT
CASSRMGQLNTEAFF
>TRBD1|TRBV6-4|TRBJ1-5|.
TGTGCCAGCAGTGATTGGCCAGGGGGTGGTCAGCCCCAGCATTTT
CASSDWPGGGQPQHF
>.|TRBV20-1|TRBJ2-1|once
TGCAGTGCTAGTCGGGGTAACTACAATGAGCAGTTCTTC
CSASRGNYNEQFF
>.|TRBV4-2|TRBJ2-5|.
TGTGCCAGCAGCCCCCAAGGTCGTGGGGGAATCGCGACCCAGTACTTC
CASSPQGRGGIATQYF
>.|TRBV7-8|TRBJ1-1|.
TGTGCCAGCAGCTTAGGGAGGAACACTGAAGCTTTCTTT
CASSLGRNTEAFF
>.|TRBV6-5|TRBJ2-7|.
TGTGCCAGCAGTTATTCGGGGGGCGCGGGCTACGAGCAGTACTTC
CASSYSGGAGYEQYF
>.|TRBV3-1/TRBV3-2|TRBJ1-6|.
TGTGCCAGCAGCCAAGATCTGCCAGGAACAAATTCACCCCTCCACTTT
CASSQDLPGTNSPLHF
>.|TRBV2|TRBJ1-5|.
TGTGCCAGCAGTGAAACTCCGGGGGGAAGCAATCAGCCCCAGCATTTT
CASSETPGGSNQPQHF
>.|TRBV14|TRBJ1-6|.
TGTGCCAGCAGACGCACAGGGATTAACTCACCCCTCCACTTT
CASRRTGINSPLHF
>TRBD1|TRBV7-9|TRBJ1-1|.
TGTGCCAGCAACTCGGCCGGGACAGGGGAGACTGAAGCTTTCTTT
CASNSAGTGETEAFF
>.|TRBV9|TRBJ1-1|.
TGTGCCAGCAGCGTTTCCGTGAAGAACACTGAAGCTTTCTTT
CASSVSVKNTEAFF
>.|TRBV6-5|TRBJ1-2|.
TGTGCCAGCAGTTACTCGCGCAGGGCTAACTATGGCTACACCTTC
CASSYSRRANYGYTF
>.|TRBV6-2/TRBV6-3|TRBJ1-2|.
TGTGCCAGCAGTTATCAGGAGGCGGGAGGCTACACCTTC
CASSYQEAGGYTF
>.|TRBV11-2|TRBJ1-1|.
TGTGCCAGCAGCTTACTTACAATGGGCAGAATGAACACTGAAGCTTTCTTT
CASSLLTMGRMNTEAFF
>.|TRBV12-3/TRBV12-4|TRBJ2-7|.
TGTGCCAGCGGCTCCCAAGTTGGGGAGCAGTACTTC
CASGSQVGEQYF
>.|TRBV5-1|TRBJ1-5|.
TGCGCCAGCAGCTTGAGGGCAGGGGATCAGCCCCAGCATTTT
CASSLRAGDQPQHF
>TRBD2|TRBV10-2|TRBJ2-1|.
TGCGCCAGCAGTGAAGGGCTAGCGGGGGGTGAGAATGAGCAGTTCTTC
CASSEGLAGGENEQFF
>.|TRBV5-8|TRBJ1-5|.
TGTGCCAGCAGCTCAAGGATTGGTGGCAGGGAAGGCAATCAGCCCCAGCATTTT
CASSSRIGGREGNQPQHF
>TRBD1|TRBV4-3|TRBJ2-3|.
TGCGCCAGCAGCCAAGAAGCCGACAGGGGTTTCACAGATACGCAGTATTTT
CASSQEADRGFTDTQYF
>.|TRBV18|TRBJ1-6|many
TGTGCCAGTTACGCCAACAAGGGGGGGAATTCACCCCTCCACTTT
CASYANKGGNSPLHF
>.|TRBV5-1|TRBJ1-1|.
TGCGCCAGCAGCTCTTACGACCCAGAATTCGAAGCTTTCTTT
CASSSYDPEFEAFF
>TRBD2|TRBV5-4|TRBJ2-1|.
TGTGCCAGCAGCTTGGGGGGACTAGCGAACAATGAGCAGTTCTTC
CASSLGGLANNEQFF
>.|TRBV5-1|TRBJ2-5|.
TGCGCCAGCAGCTTGCGTTTGGCAGGGCCAGAGACCCAGTACTTC
CASSLRLAGPETQYF
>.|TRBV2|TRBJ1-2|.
TGTGCCAGCAGCATGGGGGGAAACTATGGCTACACCTTC
CASSMGGNYGYTF
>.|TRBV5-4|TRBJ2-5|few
TGTGCCAGCAGCCCTGGGGGGCCCACCGGGGAGACCCAGTACTTC
CASSPGGPTGETQYF
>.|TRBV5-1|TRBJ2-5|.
TGCGCCAGCAGCTTGGGTCCGGGGGGCCGAGAGACCCAGTACTTC
CASSLGPGGRETQYF
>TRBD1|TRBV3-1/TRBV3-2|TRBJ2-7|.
TGTGCCAGCAGCCAAGAATGGAGACAGGGTATCTCCTACGAGCAGTACTTC
CASSQEWRQGISYEQYF
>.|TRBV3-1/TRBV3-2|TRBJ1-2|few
TGTGCCAGCAGCCACGGACGGAACTATGGCTACACCTTC
CASSHGRNYGYTF
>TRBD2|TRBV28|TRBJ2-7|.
TGTGCCAGCAGCCGTAGGTGGACTAGCGTTTCCTACGAGCAGTACTTC
CASSRRWTSVSYEQYF
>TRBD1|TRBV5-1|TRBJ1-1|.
TGCGCCAGCAGCTCGGGACAGGGGAACACTGAAGCTTTCTTT
CASSSGQGNTEAFF
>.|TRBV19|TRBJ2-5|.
TGTGCCAGTAGTATAGATCTCGAAGAGACCCAGTACTTC
CASSIDLEETQYF
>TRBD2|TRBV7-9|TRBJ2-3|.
TGTGCCAGCTCCTCCCCGAGACTAGCGGGGAACACAGATACGCAGTATTTT
CASSSPRLAGNTDTQYF
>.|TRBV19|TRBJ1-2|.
TGTGCCAGTAGCCCCGGGACGGCCTTACCCCACTATGGCTACACCTTC
CASSPGTALPHYGYTF
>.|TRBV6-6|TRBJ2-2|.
TGTGCCAGCAGTTACCCTAAGAAGGGGGGTGGCGGGGAGCTGTTTTTT
CASSYPKKGGGGELFF
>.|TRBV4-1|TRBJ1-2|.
TGCGCCAGCAGCCTAAGCTTAGGACAGCCCATATCCTATGGCTACACCTTC
CASSLSLGQPISYGYTF
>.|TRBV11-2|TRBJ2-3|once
TGTGCCAGCAGCTTAGCTCCCAGAACAGATACGCAGTATTTT
CASSLAPRTDTQYF
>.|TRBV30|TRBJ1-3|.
TGTGCCTGGAGTGTACGTCCCCAGGGCTCTGGAAACACCATATATTTT
CAWSVRPQGSGNTIYF
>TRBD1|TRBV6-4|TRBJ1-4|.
TGTGCCAGCAGTGACTCGGGCGACAGGGGAAGGGAAAAACTGTTTTTT
CASSDSGDRGREKLFF
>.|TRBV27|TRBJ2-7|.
TGTGCCAGCAGTTTATCAGAACCCTACGAGCAGTACTTC
CASSLSEPYEQYF
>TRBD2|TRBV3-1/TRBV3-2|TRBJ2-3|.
TGTGCCAGCAGCCGCGGGGGGGCGGGGACAGATACGCAGTATTTT
CASSRGGAGTDTQYF
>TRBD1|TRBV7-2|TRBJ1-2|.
TGTGCCAGCAGCTTAAGGGGGACAGGGGTTGGCTACACCTTC
CASSLRGTGVGYTF
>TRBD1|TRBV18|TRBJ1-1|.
TGTGCCAGCTCACCACCGATCCAGGGGGCCACTGAAGCTTTCTTT
CASSPPIQGATEAFF
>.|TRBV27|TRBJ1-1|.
TGTGCCAGCAGTTTATTCACGCCAGCTGATGAAGCTTTCTTT
CASSLFTPADEAFF
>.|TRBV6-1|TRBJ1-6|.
TGTGCCAGCAGTGGTTCGGGCAGGGGAGGTGGTTCACCCCTCCACTTT
CASSGSGRGGGSPLHF
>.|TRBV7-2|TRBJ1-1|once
TGTGCCAGCAGCCCAAGACGGGCAGAAGCTTTCTTT
CASSPRRAEAFF
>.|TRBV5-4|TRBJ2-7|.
TGTGCCAGCAGCTTTTCCGGGACGGGTCGCTCCGAGCAGTACTTC
CASSFSGTGRSEQYF
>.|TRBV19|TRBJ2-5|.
TGTGCCACCGGACCCACTAGCTTCAAGGAGACCCAGTACTTC
CATGPTSFKETQYF
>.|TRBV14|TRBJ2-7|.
TGTGCCAGCAGCCAAGAGACAGGCTCCTACGAGCAGTACTTC
CASSQETGSYEQYF
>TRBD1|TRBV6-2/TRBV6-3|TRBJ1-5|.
TGTGCCAGCAGTCGGACAGGTTATCAGCCCCAGCATTTT
CASSRTGYQPQHF
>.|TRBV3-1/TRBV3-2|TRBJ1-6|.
TGTGCCAGCACCCCCGGAGGGTATCGTTCACCCCTCCACTTT
CASTPGGYRSPLHF